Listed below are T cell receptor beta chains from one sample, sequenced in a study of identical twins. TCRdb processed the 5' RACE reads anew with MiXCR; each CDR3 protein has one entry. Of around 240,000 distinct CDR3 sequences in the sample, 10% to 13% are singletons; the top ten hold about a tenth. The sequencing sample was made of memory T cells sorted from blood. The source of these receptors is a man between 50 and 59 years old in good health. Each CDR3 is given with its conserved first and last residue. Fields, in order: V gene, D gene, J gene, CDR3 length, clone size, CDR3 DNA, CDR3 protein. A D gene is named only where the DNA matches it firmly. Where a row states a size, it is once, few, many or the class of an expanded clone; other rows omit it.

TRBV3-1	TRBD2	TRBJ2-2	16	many	TGTGCCAGCAGCCTAAGACTAGCGGGGGCTACCGGGGAGCTGTTTTTT	CASSLRLAGATGELFF
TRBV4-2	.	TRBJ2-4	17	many	TGTGCCAGCAGCCAAGATCGAGTAGGGAGATCCAAAAACATTCAGTACTTC	CASSQDRVGRSKNIQYF
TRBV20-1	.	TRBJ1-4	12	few	TGCAGTGCCCTCGACCGTCGCGAAAAACTGTTTTTT	CSALDRREKLFF
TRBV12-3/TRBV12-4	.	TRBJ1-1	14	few	TGTGCCAGCAGTTTAGTCTCAATTGGGACTGAAGCTTTCTTT	CASSLVSIGTEAFF
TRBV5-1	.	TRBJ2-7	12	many	TGCGCCAGCAGCGCCCAGGGGCTCGAGCAGTACTTC	CASSAQGLEQYF
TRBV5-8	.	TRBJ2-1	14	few	TGTGCCAGCAACCCGGAGGGTCCCTACAATGAGCAGTTCTTC	CASNPEGPYNEQFF
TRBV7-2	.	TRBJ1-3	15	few	TGTGCCAGCAGCTTAGCCGTTACCACAGGAAACACCATATATTTT	CASSLAVTTGNTIYF
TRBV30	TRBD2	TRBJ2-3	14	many	TGTGCCTGGAGTGGGGTAGCGGGAGCCGATACGCAGTATTTT	CAWSGVAGADTQYF
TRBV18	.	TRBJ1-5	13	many	TGTGCCAGCTCACCGGGCCAAGATCAGCCCCAGCATTTT	CASSPGQDQPQHF
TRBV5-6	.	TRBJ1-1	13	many	TGTGCCAGCAGCAGCACAGGGTGGGCTGAAGCTTTCTTT	CASSSTGWAEAFF
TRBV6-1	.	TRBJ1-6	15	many	TGTGCCAGCACCTTGGGGGTAAACGGGGATTCACCCCTCCACTTT	CASTLGVNGDSPLHF
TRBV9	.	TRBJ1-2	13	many	TGTGCCAGCAGCGTAGCCGGGATCTATGGCTACACCTTC	CASSVAGIYGYTF
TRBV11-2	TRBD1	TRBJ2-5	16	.	TGTGCCAGCAGCTTACACGCACAGGGGGCAGAAGAGACCCAGTACTTC	CASSLHAQGAEETQYF
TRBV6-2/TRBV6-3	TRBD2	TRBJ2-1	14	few	TGTGCCAGCACCACGGGACTAGCTTCCAATGAGCAGTTCTTC	CASTTGLASNEQFF
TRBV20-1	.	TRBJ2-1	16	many	TGCAGTGCTAGAGAGGTCAGAGGACACTCCTACAATGAGCAGTTCTTC	CSAREVRGHSYNEQFF
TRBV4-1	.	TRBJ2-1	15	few	TGCGCCAGCAGCCACCGACAGAACTCCTACAATGAGCAGTTCTTC	CASSHRQNSYNEQFF
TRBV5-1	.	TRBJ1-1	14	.	TGCGCCAGCAGCCCAGGACATCGGAACACTGAAGCTTTCTTT	CASSPGHRNTEAFF
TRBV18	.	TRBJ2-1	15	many	TGTGCCAGCTCACCGAGGGACGGGACCTACAATGAGCAGTTCTTC	CASSPRDGTYNEQFF
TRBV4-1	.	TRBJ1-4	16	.	TGCGCCAGCAGCCAAGATGGGAAGGGGCGTAATGAAAAACTGTTTTTT	CASSQDGKGRNEKLFF
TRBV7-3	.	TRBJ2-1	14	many	TGTGCCAGCAGCTCGACCGGGATCTCCAATGAGCAGTTCTTC	CASSSTGISNEQFF
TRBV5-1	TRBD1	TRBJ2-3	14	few	TGCGCCAGCAGCTTTCAGGGGGATACAGATACGCAGTATTTT	CASSFQGDTDTQYF
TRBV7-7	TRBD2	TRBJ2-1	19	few	TGTGCTAGCAGCGCGGGACCCCGACTAGCGGGGACAGCCTACAATGAGCAGTTCTTC	CASSAGPRLAGTAYNEQFF
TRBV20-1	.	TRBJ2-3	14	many	TGCAGTGCTAGAGATCTGGGACATTCGGATACGCAGTATTTT	CSARDLGHSDTQYF
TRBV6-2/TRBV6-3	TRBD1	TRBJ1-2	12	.	TGTGCCAGCACGGACAGGGTCTCTGGCTACACCTTC	CASTDRVSGYTF
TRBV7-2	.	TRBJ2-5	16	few	TGTGCCAGCAGCTCGGGGACCCTGGGAGTGGTAGAGACCCAGTACTTC	CASSSGTLGVVETQYF
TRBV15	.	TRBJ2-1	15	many	TGTGCCACCAGCAGATATAGGGGAGCGGGCAATGAGCAGTTCTTC	CATSRYRGAGNEQFF
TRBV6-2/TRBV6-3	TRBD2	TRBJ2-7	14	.	TGTGCCAGCAGTTATAGCGGGAGTTTCAACGAGCAGTACTTC	CASSYSGSFNEQYF
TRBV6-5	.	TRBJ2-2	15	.	TGTGCCAGCAGTTCTATAACAGAGCGCACCGGGGAGCTGTTTTTT	CASSSITERTGELFF
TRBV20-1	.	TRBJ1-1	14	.	TGCAGTGCTAGAGATCCCCGCAGGATTTTTGAAGCTTTCTTT	CSARDPRRIFEAFF